This is a list of T cell receptor beta chains from one sample in a study of neurological immune-mediated disorders. TCRdb passed the 5' RACE reads through MiXCR, listing each CDR3 protein once. The profile covers over 90,000 distinct CDR3 sequences, with 10% to 13% appearing a single time and around 3.1% taken by the ten largest. The sequencing sample was made of PBMCs. The receptors originated from a female donor with HTLV-1-associated myelopathy (HAM/TSP). Both conserved end residues are part of each CDR3. D genes are given only for firm matches. Clone size appears in some rows only: once, few, many, or a class for an expanded clone.

>20|TRBV4-2|many|TRBJ2-7|.
TGTGCCAGCACCTCAAGGGCCGACTGGGGGTGTCTTACAATCCAATACGAGCAGTACTTC
CASTSRADWGCLTIQYEQYF
>12|TRBV20-1|many|TRBJ2-7|TRBD1
TGCAGTGCTCGGACAGGGGGTTACGAGCAGTACTTC
CSARTGGYEQYF
>17|TRBV20-1|many|TRBJ2-3|TRBD1
TGCAGTGCTAGAGGGCAAGGGACAGGGAGAAGCACAGATACGCAGTATTTT
CSARGQGTGRSTDTQYF
>13|TRBV28|few|TRBJ2-2|.
TGTGCCAGCAGTTATACAGGGACCGGGGAGCTGTTTTTT
CASSYTGTGELFF
>14|TRBV7-9|many|TRBJ2-7|TRBD1
TGTGCCAGCACCACAGACAGGGCCATGGGGGAGCAGTACTTC
CASTTDRAMGEQYF
>15|TRBV2|many|TRBJ2-1|TRBD1
TGTGCCAGCGGCCGGGACAGGGGGCGGTCAGATGAGCAGTTCTTC
CASGRDRGRSDEQFF
>14|TRBV5-1|many|TRBJ2-5|TRBD2
TGCGCCAGCAGCTTGGCGGGGGGAGAGGAGACCCAGTACTTC
CASSLAGGEETQYF
>15|TRBV2|many|TRBJ2-3|TRBD2
TGTGCCAGCAGCTGGGAGCGGGGGGGCGGAGATACGCAGTATTTT
CASSWERGGGDTQYF
>16|TRBV6-2/TRBV6-3|few|TRBJ2-7|.
TGTGCCAGCAGTTACGCCTCCGGGACGGCACACGGCGAGCAGTACTTC
CASSYASGTAHGEQYF
>17|TRBV7-8|.|TRBJ1-5|.
TGTCCCAGCAGCTTAGTCGGAGCGGTACATAGCAATCAGCCCCAGCATTTT
CPSSLVGAVHSNQPQHF
>16|TRBV9|many|TRBJ2-3|TRBD2
TGTGCCAGCAGCGTAGAGGCAGCGGGGGCAGGGGATACGCAGTATTTT
CASSVEAAGAGDTQYF
>13|TRBV12-3/TRBV12-4|many|TRBJ2-3|.
TGTGCCAGCAGTTCCGGATACAGCGATACGCAGTATTTT
CASSSGYSDTQYF
>14|TRBV6-6|many|TRBJ1-2|.
TGTGCCAGCAGCTATGGACAGTCCCTCTATGTCTACACCTTC
CASSYGQSLYVYTF
>15|TRBV20-1|many|TRBJ2-5|.
TGCAGTGCTAGAGATCGCCGAGGACTTGAAGAGACCCAGTACTTC
CSARDRRGLEETQYF
>15|TRBV5-6|many|TRBJ1-1|.
TGTGCCAGCAGCGCGAGGCCTTCAGTGAACACTGAAGCTTTCTTT
CASSARPSVNTEAFF
>13|TRBV7-9|.|TRBJ2-1|.
TGTGCCAGCAGCCTATTCCCGGGAAATGAGCAGTTCTTC
CASSLFPGNEQFF
>12|TRBV29-1|.|TRBJ2-7|.
TGCAGCGTTGAAAACCGGGGTCACGAGCAGTACTTC
CSVENRGHEQYF
>19|TRBV5-1|few|TRBJ2-6|.
TGCGCCAGCAGCCCCGATGGACACCTTGGGTTAAAGGGGGCCAACGTCCTGACTTTC
CASSPDGHLGLKGANVLTF
>14|TRBV6-5|many|TRBJ2-3|.
TGTGCCAGCAGTCAAAGCGGGTTACCAGATACGCAGTATTTT
CASSQSGLPDTQYF
>16|TRBV9|many|TRBJ2-1|.
TGTGCCAGCAGCGTAGCCGGGACCCGCTCCTACAATGAGCAGTTCTTC
CASSVAGTRSYNEQFF
>14|TRBV29-1|many|TRBJ1-1|.
TGCAGCGCGGGAACAGGAGTGTGGAACACTGAAGCTTTCTTT
CSAGTGVWNTEAFF
>11|TRBV10-3|many|TRBJ1-2|TRBD1
TGTGCCATCAGTCTACAGGGGGACTACACCTTC
CAISLQGDYTF
>15|TRBV5-1|many|TRBJ2-7|TRBD2
TGCGCCAGCAGCCTTCAGGGAGGGGCCTTCTACGAGCAGTACTTC
CASSLQGGAFYEQYF
>14|TRBV20-1|few|TRBJ2-7|TRBD2
TGCAGTGCCCAATCTAGCGGGGGGGCGTACGAGCAGTACTTC
CSAQSSGGAYEQYF
>13|TRBV18|.|TRBJ2-5|.
TGTGCCAGCTCACCGCTTCCGGGGGAGACCCAGTACTTC
CASSPLPGETQYF
>16|TRBV5-1|many|TRBJ2-5|TRBD2
TGCGCCAGCAGCTTGGGGCTAGCGGGGGGTCAAGAGACCCAGTACTTC
CASSLGLAGGQETQYF
>15|TRBV12-3/TRBV12-4|many|TRBJ2-3|TRBD2
TGTGCCAGCAGATCACGGGGGGTCGGCACAGATACGCAGTATTTT
CASRSRGVGTDTQYF
>13|TRBV6-1|few|TRBJ2-1|.
TGTGCCAGCAGTGAACTTCGGTACAATGAGCAGTTCTTC
CASSELRYNEQFF
>13|TRBV5-6|many|TRBJ2-7|.
TGTGCCAGCAGCTTTACAGGGTTGGGTGAGCAGTACTTC
CASSFTGLGEQYF
>14|TRBV11-3|many|TRBJ2-1|.
TGTGCCAGCAGCCCCCACTCGGGCGGCTATGAGCAGTTCTTC
CASSPHSGGYEQFF
>17|TRBV7-2|many|TRBJ2-3|TRBD2
TGTGCCAGCAGCCCGAGAACGATTGCGGGGGGGCGGGATACGCAGTATTTT
CASSPRTIAGGRDTQYF
>15|TRBV5-1|.|TRBJ2-7|TRBD1
TGCGCCAGCAGCTTGGGCGGGACAGGGGCGTGCGAGCAGTACTTC
CASSLGGTGACEQYF
>16|TRBV5-6|many|TRBJ1-5|.
TGTGCCAGCAGCTGGCGGGGGGCGCGTAGCAATCAGCCCCAGCATTTT
CASSWRGARSNQPQHF
>15|TRBV28|many|TRBJ2-7|TRBD2
TGTGCCAGCAGTTTCCCGGCCGGGACTAGATCCGAGCAGTACTTC
CASSFPAGTRSEQYF
>14|TRBV9|.|TRBJ2-5|TRBD1
TGTGCCAGCAGCCCTGGGGACAGCCAAGAGACCAAGTACTTC
CASSPGDSQETKYF
>14|TRBV6-5|many|TRBJ2-2|.
TGTGCCAGCAGTCCTCTCACATGGGCCGGGGAGCTGTTTTTT
CASSPLTWAGELFF
>14|TRBV10-1|many|TRBJ2-7|TRBD1
TGCGCCAGCAGTGTGGGACAGGGGCCCTACGAGCAGTACTTC
CASSVGQGPYEQYF
>14|TRBV20-1|few|TRBJ2-3|.
TGCAGTGCTAGAGAACAGAAGCCTGGGGATACGCAGTATTTT
CSAREQKPGDTQYF
>15|TRBV7-3|many|TRBJ2-5|.
TGTGCCAGCAGCATTCAACCAGGGGACCAAGAGACCCAGTACTTC
CASSIQPGDQETQYF
>14|TRBV5-1|few|TRBJ2-3|.
TGCGCCAGCAGCTGGGAAACAGGCACAGATACGCAGTATTTT
CASSWETGTDTQYF
>14|TRBV20-1|.|TRBJ1-4|TRBD1
TGCAGTGCTGCCCGGGGACAGACTAATGAAAAACTGTTTTTT
CSAARGQTNEKLFF
>15|TRBV29-1|many|TRBJ2-7|.
TGCAGCGTAAGCCTAAGCTGGAGTAGAATTACCGAGCAGTACTTC
CSVSLSWSRITEQYF
>14|TRBV20-1|many|TRBJ2-1|TRBD1
TGCAGTGCCCAATTGGACAGGGGTTTCAATGAGCAGTTCTTC
CSAQLDRGFNEQFF
>13|TRBV5-1|many|TRBJ2-3|.
TGCGCCAGCACCGTGACAGGAGTCGATACGCAGTATTTT
CASTVTGVDTQYF
>13|TRBV6-6|.|TRBJ2-6|.
TGTGCCAGCAGTCGTCCGGGGGCCAACGTCCTGACTTTC
CASSRPGANVLTF
>16|TRBV6-2/TRBV6-3|.|TRBJ2-4|TRBD2
TGTGTCAGCAGTCCGGGGGGGCGGTTAGCCAAAAACATTCAGTACTTC
CVSSPGGRLAKNIQYF
>14|TRBV7-9|many|TRBJ1-1|.
TGTGCCAGCAATGTTGTGGGGGTGAACACTGAAGCTTTCTTT
CASNVVGVNTEAFF
>14|TRBV29-1|many|TRBJ2-4|.
TGCAGCGTTGTCGAAGTCGGGAAAGGAGGGATTCAGTACTTC
CSVVEVGKGGIQYF
>15|TRBV24-1|many|TRBJ2-1|TRBD1
TGTGCCACCAGTACCGGGACAGGGGTGGTCAATGAGCAGTTCTTC
CATSTGTGVVNEQFF
>15|TRBV9|.|TRBJ1-4|.
TGTGCCAGCGGCGCCGGACATGGGGCGTCGGAAAAACTGTTTTTT
CASGAGHGASEKLFF